The present T cell receptor (beta chain) was sequenced within a study of shared clonotypes between healthy human individuals. Here immunoSEQ multiplex PCR was the method, and the copy in TCRdb shows in-frame clones only, minus some. Altogether more than 450,000 clones are present, roughly 78% being singletons, with the ten largest covering 13%. Trimming shortened V by 1 base and J by 5 bases, and 13 bases separated the two germline ends. Germline loops: CDR1 SGHAT, CDR2 FQDESV (reference sequence). CDR3 size: 15 residues. The chain couples TRBV11-1 to TRBJ2-3; the D is unclear. The sequenced sample consisted of PBMCs. The sequence was collected from a woman aged 40 to 55 in good health. Some clones in this sample may be carry-over from other donors' samples. CDR3: CASSLGTASRDTQYF. As DNA, the CDR3 is TGTGCCAGCAGCTTAGGAACCGCCAGCCGAGATACGCAGTATTTT.